This TCR beta chain was documented in a study of shared clonotypes between healthy human individuals. The CDR3 totals 15 residues. Germline V CDR1 and CDR2: LNHDA, SQIVND (reference sequence). With 6 bases removed from V and 4 bases from J, the gap between germline ends came to 18 bases. Per the study methods: Quality scores were absent from the junction-only immunoSEQ sequences, so filtering differed. The assay was immunoSEQ multiplex PCR, and TCRdb's table has in-frame clones only and misses some. The V and J calls and clone size come from that table; D and trimming were worked out from the DNA. The table has fewer than 2.5 million clones, 80% to 95% seen once; the top ten hold about 0.34%. As regards this clone: Its target is unknown.

General observations from the study: In contrast to clonotypes shared by all four donors, non-shared clonotypes had lower generation probabilities. The study found 4.5% to 5% of naive CD4 clonotypes shared across four donors. At large depth, rarefaction still showed sorted-subset sequencing to be incomplete.

This TCR derives from a man between 18 and 35 years old in good health. Some clones in this sample may be carry-over from other donors' samples. The sequencing sample was made of naive CD4+ T cells from PBMCs. Noted subset: CD45RA+ positively selected. This chain uses TRBV19 with TRBJ1-1, with D perhaps TRBD1 (5 bases). The CDR3 coding sequence is TGTGCCAGTAGAGACCCGGGGGGGGTTCGCACTGAAGCTTTCTTT. Its protein product is CASRDPGGVRTEAFF. Combining the CDR3 with reference TRBV19 and TRBJ1-1 gives the whole variable domain DGGITQSPKYLFRKEGQNVTLSCEQNLNHDAMYWYRQDPGQGLRLIYYSQIVNDFQKGDIAEGYSVSREKKESFPLTVTSAQKNPTAFYLCASRDPGGVRTEAFFGQGTRLTVV.